The clone carrying this TCR beta chain was seen a few times. One entry per CDR3 protein results from TCRdb running MiXCR on the RT-PCR reads. The sample holds around 700,000 distinct CDR3 sequences, approximately 15% seen once. Material for sequencing was memory CD4+ T cells from blood. This TCR was sampled from a female donor in good health, serving as a healthy control.

The DNA of the CDR3 is TGTGCCAGCAGCGGGAGTCCTAGCGGCTACGAGCAGTACTTC. Translated: CASSGSPSGYEQYF. This sequence joins TRBV11-2 and TRBJ2-7; 7 bases align to TRBD2. After removal of 5 bases from V and 3 bases from J, the junction contained 7 bases not matched to a gene. The CDR3 length is 14 residues. From germline, CDR1 is SGHAT and CDR2 FQNNGV.